A single sample gave rise to the 10 T cell receptor beta chains below, sequenced in a study of cytomegalovirus exposure and HLA in healthy donors. The PCR used 60 Vbeta and 13 Jbeta primers. Only in-frame clones appear in the TCRdb table, and some are missing; sequencing was by immunoSEQ multiplex PCR. The data hold 170,000 or so clones, with 80% observed a single time. Source material: PBMCs. These receptors all come from a woman between 50 and 59 years old in good health and CMV-seropositive.

V is TRBV12-5 and J is TRBJ2-1; a possible D gene is TRBD2 (5 bases). Deletions cut 5 bases from V and 1 base from J, with 18 bases between. CDR1 is LGHNT, CDR2 FRNRAP, per germline. This CDR3 is 17 amino acids long. CDR3 nucleotide sequence: TGTGCTAGTGGTCCAGGCGCGGCAGGAGGATCCTACAATGAGCAGTTCTTC. Its protein product is CASGPGAAGGSYNEQFF.

The gene calls are TRBV4-3 and TRBJ1-4; 7 nucleotides align to TRBD1. The CDR3 spans 15 residues. Looked up from germline, CDR1 is LGHNA and CDR2 is YSLEER. V trimming: 3 bases; J trimming: 3 bases; junction bases outside the gene matches: 4. The DNA for the CDR3 is TGCGCCAGCAGCCAGACAGGGTTGGCTAATGAAAAACTGTTTTTT. Its translation is CASSQTGLANEKLFF.

This rearrangement joins TRBV18 to TRBJ2-5; the D gene is possibly TRBD2 (5 bases). The CDR3 is 12 residues long. Trimming pared 3 bases from V and 7 bases from J, leaving 9 bases between. The V gene's germline CDR1 is KGHSH and CDR2 LQKENI. The CDR3 sequence is CASSPEAGTQYF. In nucleotides, the CDR3 is TGTGCCAGCTCACCGGAGGCTGGGACCCAGTACTTC.

The rearrangement links TRBV28 to TRBJ2-7; TRBD2 agrees at 12 bases. V trimming: 6 bases; J trimming: 6 bases; junction bases outside the gene matches: 9. The CDR3 has 15 amino acids. Germline CDR1 reads MDHEN; CDR2 reads SYDVKM. The CDR3 region is CASSPTSGGQGEQYF. CDR3 DNA: TGTGCCAGCAGCCCGACTAGCGGGGGACAGGGCGAGCAGTACTTC.

Regarding this clone: This specimen includes other DNA sequences encoding the same CDR3. J is TRBJ1-2 and V is TRBV28; D is perhaps TRBD1 (6 bases). CDR1 is MDHEN, CDR2 SYDVKM, per germline. The CDR3 contains 16 residues. V gave up 5 bases and J gave up 2 bases, with 18 bases separating them. The CDR3 here is CASSQGGYGQNYGYTF. CDR3 nucleotides: TGTGCCAGCAGTCAAGGGGGTTATGGACAGAACTATGGCTACACCTTC.

The chain carries TRBV6-7 and TRBJ2-7; perhaps TRBD2 as D (5 bases). TRBV6-7 is flagged as an ORF with uncertain function. The CDR3 length is 14 residues. Trimming took off 2 bases at V and 3 bases at J, with 11 bases between the two ends. CDR3 bases: TGTGCCAGCAGTTACAAAGCGGTCTTCTACGAGCAGTACTTC. Its protein product is CASSYKAVFYEQYF.

This clone was observed a handful of times. The chain uses TRBV19 and TRBJ1-1, with 9 bases identical to TRBD1. CDR1 is LNHDA, CDR2 SQIVND, per germline (reference sequence). The CDR3 loop spans 16 amino acids. V shed 8 bases and J 1 base; nucleotides not matched to a gene: 11. The CDR3 loop is CASRDRVISPNTEAFF. In DNA form, the CDR3 reads TGTGCCAGTCGGGACAGGGTAATATCCCCGAACACTGAAGCTTTCTTT.

The genes are TRBV18 and TRBJ1-1; TRBD1 agrees at 8 bases. The V segment lost 5 bases and the J segment 6 bases; nucleotides outside the gene matches: 11. The CDR3 covers 15 residues. Germline-derived CDR1 and CDR2 are KGHSH and LQKENI. This chain's CDR3 is CASSTRTGRRAEAFF. In DNA, the CDR3 is TGTGCCAGCTCAACCCGGACAGGGAGGCGGGCTGAAGCTTTCTTT.

V usage is TRBV19 and J usage is TRBJ2-4, with TRBD1 as a possible D gene (5 bases). The CDR3 spans 15 residues. From germline, CDR1 is LNHDA and CDR2 SQIVND (reference sequence). Trimming stripped 6 bases from V and 1 base from J, with 13 bases between. CDR3 residues: CASRDGALAKNIQYF. The CDR3 region has the DNA TGTGCCAGTAGAGATGGGGCTTTGGCCAAAAACATTCAGTACTTC.

The chain couples TRBV6-5 to TRBJ1-5; tentative D call: TRBD1 (5 bases). The CDR3 runs 15 residues. Germline CDR1 MNHEY, CDR2 SVGAGI. Trimming shortened V by 2 bases and J by 3 bases, and 11 bases separated the two germline ends. The CDR3 nucleotides are TGTGCCAGCAGTTACGGTCCAGGGTACAATCAGCCCCAGCATTTT. Its protein product is CASSYGPGYNQPQHF.